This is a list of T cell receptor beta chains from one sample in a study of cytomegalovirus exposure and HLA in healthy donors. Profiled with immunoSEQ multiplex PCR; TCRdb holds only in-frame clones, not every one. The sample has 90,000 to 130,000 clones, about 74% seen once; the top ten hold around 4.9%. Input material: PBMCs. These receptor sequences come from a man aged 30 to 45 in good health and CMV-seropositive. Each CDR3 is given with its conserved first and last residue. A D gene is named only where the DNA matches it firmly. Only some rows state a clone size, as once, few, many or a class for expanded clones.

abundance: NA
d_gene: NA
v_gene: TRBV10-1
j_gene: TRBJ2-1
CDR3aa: CASSESPQRAYNEQFF
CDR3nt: TGCGCCAGCAGTGAGTCCCCCCAGCGGGCCTACAATGAGCAGTTCTTC

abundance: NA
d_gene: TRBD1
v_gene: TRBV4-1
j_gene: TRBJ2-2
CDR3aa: CASSQPGVGGGTGELFF
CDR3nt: TGCGCCAGCAGCCAACCCGGGGTAGGGGGCGGCACCGGGGAGCTGTTTTTT

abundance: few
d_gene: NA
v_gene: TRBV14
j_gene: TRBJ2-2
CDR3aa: CASSQQIRATGELFF
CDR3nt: TGTGCCAGCAGCCAACAAATCAGGGCCACCGGGGAGCTGTTTTTT

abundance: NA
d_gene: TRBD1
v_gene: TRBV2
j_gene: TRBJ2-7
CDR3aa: CASSPRTGAYEQYF
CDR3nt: TGTGCCAGCAGCCCCCGGACAGGGGCCTACGAGCAGTACTTC

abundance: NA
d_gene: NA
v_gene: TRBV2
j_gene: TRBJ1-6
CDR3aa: CASNLLGSNSPLHF
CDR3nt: TGTGCCAGCAATCTCTTGGGGAGTAATTCACCCCTCCACTTT

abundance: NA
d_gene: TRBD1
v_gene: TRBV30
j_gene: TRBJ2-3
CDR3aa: CAWAPGQGITDTQYF
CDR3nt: TGTGCCTGGGCACCGGGACAGGGGATTACAGATACGCAGTATTTT

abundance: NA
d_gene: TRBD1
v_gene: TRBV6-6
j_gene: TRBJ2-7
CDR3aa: CASSYLSGTGGHEQYF
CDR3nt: TGTGCCAGCAGTTACTTATCCGGGACAGGGGGCCACGAGCAGTACTTC

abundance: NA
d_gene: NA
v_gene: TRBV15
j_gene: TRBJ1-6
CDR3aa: CATSFGPWVALHF
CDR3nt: TGTGCCACCAGCTTTGGGCCCTGGGTGGCCCTCCACTTT

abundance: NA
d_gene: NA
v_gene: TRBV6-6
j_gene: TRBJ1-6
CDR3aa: CASSYGGREVPLHF
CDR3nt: TGTGCCAGCAGTTACGGGGGGCGGGAGGTACCCCTCCACTTT

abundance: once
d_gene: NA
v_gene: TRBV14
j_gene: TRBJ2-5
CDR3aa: CASSQQYQETQYF
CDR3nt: TGTGCCAGCAGCCAACAGTACCAAGAGACCCAGTACTTC

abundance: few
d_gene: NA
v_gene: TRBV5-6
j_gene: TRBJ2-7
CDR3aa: CASSLGSSYEQYF
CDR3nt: TGTGCCAGCAGCTTGGGCAGCTCCTACGAGCAGTACTTC

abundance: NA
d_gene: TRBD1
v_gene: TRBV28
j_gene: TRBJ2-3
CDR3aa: CASRPGGRTDTQYF
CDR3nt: TGTGCCAGCAGGCCAGGGGGCCGAACAGATACGCAGTATTTT

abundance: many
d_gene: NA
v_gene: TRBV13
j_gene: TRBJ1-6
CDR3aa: CASSAGLSNSPLHF
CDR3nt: TGTGCCAGCAGCGCGGGACTTAGTAATTCACCCCTCCACTTT

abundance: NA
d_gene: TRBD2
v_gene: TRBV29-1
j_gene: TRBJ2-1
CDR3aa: CSVGLAGGRSYNEQFF
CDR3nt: TGCAGCGTTGGACTAGCGGGGGGGCGCTCCTACAATGAGCAGTTCTTC

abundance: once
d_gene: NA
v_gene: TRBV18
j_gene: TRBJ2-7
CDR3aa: CASSPRDIPFEQYF
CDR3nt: TGTGCCAGCTCACCCCGGGACATACCTTTCGAGCAGTACTTC

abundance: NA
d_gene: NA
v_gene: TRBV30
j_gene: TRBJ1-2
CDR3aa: CACPPAGGQGLGYTF
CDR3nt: TGTGCCTGCCCGCCTGCAGGAGGCCAGGGGCTTGGCTACACCTTC

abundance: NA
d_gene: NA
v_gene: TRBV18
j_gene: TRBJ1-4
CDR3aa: CASSPLTWDNQEKLFF
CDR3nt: TGTGCCAGCTCACCCCTTACTTGGGACAATCAGGAAAAACTGTTTTTT

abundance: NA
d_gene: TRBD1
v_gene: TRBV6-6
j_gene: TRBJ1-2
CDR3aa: CASSWTGEDNYGYTF
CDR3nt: TGTGCCAGCAGTTGGACAGGGGAGGATAACTATGGCTACACCTTC

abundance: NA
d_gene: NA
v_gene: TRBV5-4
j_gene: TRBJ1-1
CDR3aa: CASSSGRRLGTEAFF
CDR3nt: TGTGCCAGCAGCTCGGGTCGAAGATTAGGCACTGAAGCTTTCTTT

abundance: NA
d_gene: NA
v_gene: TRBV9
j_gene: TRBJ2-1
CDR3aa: CASSASWHNEQFF
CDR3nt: TGTGCCAGCAGCGCCAGTTGGCACAATGAGCAGTTCTTC

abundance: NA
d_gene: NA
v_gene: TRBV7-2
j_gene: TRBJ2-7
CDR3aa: CASSLMDSSYEQYF
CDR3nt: TGTGCCAGCAGCTTAATGGACAGCAGCTACGAGCAGTACTTC

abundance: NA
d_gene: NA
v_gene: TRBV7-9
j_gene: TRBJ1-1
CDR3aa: CASSLVATGSMNTEAFF
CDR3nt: TGTGCCAGCAGCTTAGTTGCAACGGGGAGCATGAACACTGAAGCTTTCTTT

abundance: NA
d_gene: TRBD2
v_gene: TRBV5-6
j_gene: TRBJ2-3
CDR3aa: CASSFGGGSTDTQYF
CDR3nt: TGTGCCAGCAGCTTTGGGGGGGGGAGCACAGATACGCAGTATTTT

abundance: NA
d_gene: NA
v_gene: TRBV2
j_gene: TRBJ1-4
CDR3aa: CASRDSGVNEKLFF
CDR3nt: TGTGCCAGCAGAGATTCCGGGGTAAATGAAAAACTGTTTTTT

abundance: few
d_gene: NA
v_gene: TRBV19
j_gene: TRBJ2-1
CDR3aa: CASSEQGWSGEQFF
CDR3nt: TGTGCCAGTAGTGAACAGGGATGGTCTGGTGAGCAGTTCTTC

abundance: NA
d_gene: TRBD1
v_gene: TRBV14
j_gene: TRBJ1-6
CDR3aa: CASSQGLRDRRHNSPLHF
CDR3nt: TGTGCCAGCAGCCAAGGGTTGCGGGACAGGCGGCATAATTCACCCCTCCACTTT

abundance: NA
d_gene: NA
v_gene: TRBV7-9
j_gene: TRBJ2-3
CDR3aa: CASSLVVGSSTDTQYF
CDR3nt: TGTGCCAGCAGCTTAGTGGTGGGCTCTAGCACAGATACGCAGTATTTT

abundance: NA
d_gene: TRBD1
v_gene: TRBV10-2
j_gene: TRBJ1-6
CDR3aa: CASSESRGTGSNSPLHF
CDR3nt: TGCGCCAGCAGTGAGTCGAGGGGGACAGGGTCTAATTCACCCCTCCACTTT

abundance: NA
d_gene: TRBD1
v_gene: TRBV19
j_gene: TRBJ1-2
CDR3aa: CASSTATGGGYTF
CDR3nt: TGTGCCAGTAGTACCGCGACAGGGGGCGGCTACACCTTC

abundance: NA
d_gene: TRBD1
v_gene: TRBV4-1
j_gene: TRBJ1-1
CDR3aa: CASSSRGTGIRNTEAFF
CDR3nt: TGCGCCAGCAGCTCAAGAGGGACAGGGATTCGGAACACTGAAGCTTTCTTT

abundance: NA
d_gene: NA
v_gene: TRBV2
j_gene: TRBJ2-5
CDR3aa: CASSDYETQYF
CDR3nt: TGTGCCAGCAGTGATTATGAGACCCAGTACTTC

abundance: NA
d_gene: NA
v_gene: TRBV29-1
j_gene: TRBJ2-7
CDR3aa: CSVVGAGNTYEQYF
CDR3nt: TGCAGCGTTGTGGGGGCAGGGAACACCTACGAGCAGTACTTC

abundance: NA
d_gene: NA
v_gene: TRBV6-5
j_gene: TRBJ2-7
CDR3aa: CASRLDQGSAYEQYF
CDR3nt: TGTGCCAGCAGACTGGACCAGGGGTCGGCCTACGAGCAGTACTTC

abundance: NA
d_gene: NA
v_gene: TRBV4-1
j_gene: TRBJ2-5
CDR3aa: CASSHPPTGEETQYF
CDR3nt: TGCGCCAGCAGCCACCCTCCCACCGGGGAGGAGACCCAGTACTTC

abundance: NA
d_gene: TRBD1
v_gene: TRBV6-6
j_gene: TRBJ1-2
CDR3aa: CASSSGQGYGYTF
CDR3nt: TGTGCCAGCAGCTCCGGACAGGGCTATGGCTACACCTTC

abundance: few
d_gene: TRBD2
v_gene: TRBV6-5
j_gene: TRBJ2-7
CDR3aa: CASSLTSSSYEQYF
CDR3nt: TGTGCCAGCAGTTTGACTAGCAGCTCCTACGAGCAGTACTTC

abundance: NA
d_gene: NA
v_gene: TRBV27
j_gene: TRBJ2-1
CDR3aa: CASRFSDNEQFF
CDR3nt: TGTGCCAGCAGGTTCTCCGACAATGAGCAGTTCTTC

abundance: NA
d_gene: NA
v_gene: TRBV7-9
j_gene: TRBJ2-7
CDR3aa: CASSPISRPARRGNEQYF
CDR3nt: TGTGCCAGCAGTCCGATCTCACGACCGGCGAGAAGAGGAAACGAGCAGTACTTC

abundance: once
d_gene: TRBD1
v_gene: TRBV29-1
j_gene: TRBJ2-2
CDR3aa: CSVLDRGRGTGELFF
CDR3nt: TGCAGCGTCCTGGACAGGGGGCGAGGCACCGGGGAGCTGTTTTTT

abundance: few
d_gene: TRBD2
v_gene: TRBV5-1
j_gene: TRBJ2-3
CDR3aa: CASSGRLAGRSTDTQYF
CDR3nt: TGCGCCAGCAGCGGCCGACTAGCGGGCCGTTCCACAGATACGCAGTATTTT

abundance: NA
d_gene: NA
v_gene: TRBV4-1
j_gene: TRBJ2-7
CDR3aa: CASSLLYRSSYEQYF
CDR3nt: TGCGCCAGCAGCCTCCTCTATAGGAGCTCCTACGAGCAGTACTTC

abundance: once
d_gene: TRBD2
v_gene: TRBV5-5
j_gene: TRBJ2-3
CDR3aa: CASSPLGGGAFRTDTQYF
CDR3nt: TGTGCCAGCAGCCCCTTGGGCGGGGGGGCATTTCGCACAGATACGCAGTATTTT

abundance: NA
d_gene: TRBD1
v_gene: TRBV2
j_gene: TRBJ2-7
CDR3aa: CASKPGQGPYEQYF
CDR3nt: TGTGCCAGCAAACCGGGACAGGGCCCCTACGAGCAGTACTTC

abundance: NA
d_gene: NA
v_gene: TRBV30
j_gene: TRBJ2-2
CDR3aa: CAWRGDIKTGELFF
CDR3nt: TGTGCCTGGAGGGGGGACATTAAGACCGGGGAGCTGTTTTTT

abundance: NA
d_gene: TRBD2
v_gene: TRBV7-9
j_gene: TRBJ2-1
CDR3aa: CASSLNSGGVSNEQFF
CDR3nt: TGTGCCAGCAGCTTAAATAGCGGGGGGGTTTCCAATGAGCAGTTCTTC

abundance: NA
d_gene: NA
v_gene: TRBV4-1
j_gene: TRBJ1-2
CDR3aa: CASSQAPVYGYTF
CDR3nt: TGCGCCAGCAGCCAAGCTCCGGTCTATGGCTACACCTTC

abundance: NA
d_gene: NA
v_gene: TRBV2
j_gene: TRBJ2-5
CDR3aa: CASSEATSSQETQYF
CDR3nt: TGTGCCAGCAGTGAAGCTACAAGTTCTCAAGAGACCCAGTACTTC